This section outlines one T cell receptor beta chain sequence together with its context. Its antigen is not known. Trimming pared 4 bases from V and 6 bases from J, leaving 21 bases between. CDR3 length: 16 residues. CDR1 and CDR2 (germline): MDHEN, SYDVKM. The sample belongs to a study of graft-versus-host responses after intestinal transplantation. Looking at the study overall: The study gave all recipients anti-thymocyte globulin induction, then tacrolimus and steroids for 2 to 3 years.

The assay was immunoSEQ multiplex PCR, and TCRdb's table has in-frame clones only and misses some. The sample lists about 120,000 clones; roughly 95% were seen once. Study results and caveats: Circulating GvH clones peaking coincided with falling HvG clones soon after transplant.

V usage is TRBV28 and J usage is TRBJ2-5; D is possibly TRBD1 or TRBD2 (6 bases each). The sequence was collected from a human donor who received an intestinal transplant. The sequences come from unstimulated CD8+ T cells sorted from spleen or lymph node cells, collected before intestinal transplant. The CDR3 nucleotides read TGTGCCAGCAGTTCTGCTCGGATGGGGGGCGTGCAGACCCAGTACTTC. Amino acids: CASSSARMGGVQTQYF.